Following are 31 T cell receptor beta chains from one sample sequenced in a study of T cells in Graves' hyperthyroidism and ophthalmopathy. The TCR beta CDR3 regions underwent amplification using RNA transcripts as the source. A set of HTBI primers served as the primers for a first-round RT-PCR of the TCR CDR3. TCRdb redid the calling of the multiplex PCR reads with MiXCR, one entry per CDR3 protein. The profile shows 450,000 to 700,000 distinct CDR3 sequences, just over 45% of them singletons. The sequenced material came from peripheral blood or thyroid tissue (not recorded which). Every receptor here comes from an adult woman with Graves' disease, either hyperthyroidism or ophthalmopathy (not recorded which).

V and J are TRBV2 and TRBJ2-6, with D hard to call. Germline V gene data show CDR1 as SNHLY and CDR2 as FYNNEI. This CDR3 region has 18 residues. V was pared by 8 bases and J by 0 bases, with 20 bases between. In DNA, the CDR3 is TGTGCCAGCCAGCCACTATCTGACTGGCGCTCTGGGGCCAACGTCCTGACTTTC. Protein product: CASQPLSDWRSGANVLTF.

The V gene is TRBV12-3 or TRBV12-4, the J gene TRBJ2-6; 8 bases align to TRBD1. With 6 bases clipped from V and 2 bases from J, the junction kept 6 bases outside the gene matches. The CDR3 contains 16 residues. In DNA form, the CDR3 reads TGTGCCAGCAGCCGAGAGACAGGGGCTGGGGCCAACGTCCTGACTTTC. Its translation is CASSRETGAGANVLTF.

This clonotype was seen many times. The rearrangement links TRBV29-1 to TRBJ1-2; 8 bases line up with TRBD1. V dropped 2 bases and J dropped 8; count of bases not matched to a gene: 10. Germline values: CDR1 SQVTM, CDR2 ANQGSEA. The CDR3 sequence is 14 residues long. CDR3 DNA: TGCAGCGTTGAATTCTTGGGGGCAGGGGGCGGCTACACCTTC. Amino acid sequence: CSVEFLGAGGGYTF.

This clonotype was recorded at least ten times. This chain connects TRBV5-6 to TRBJ2-7; perhaps TRBD2 as D (5 bases). CDR1 and CDR2 (germline): SGHDT, YYEEEE. There are 18 residues in the CDR3. The V and J ends lost 3 bases and 3 bases respectively, with 25 bases between them. The CDR3 here is CASSSVSGKNLRGYEQYF. Written as DNA, the CDR3 is TGTGCCAGCAGCTCGGTCTCCGGGAAAAACCTCAGAGGCTACGAGCAGTACTTC.

This clonotype was picked up many times. V usage is TRBV5-5 and J usage is TRBJ2-5; 9 bases match TRBD2. J lost 2 bases, V lost 5 bases, and 10 bases had no gene match. The CDR3 has 16 amino acids. Germline-derived CDR1 and CDR2 are SGHKS and YYEKEE (reference sequence). CDR3: CASSPEVAGAQETQYF. CDR3 sequence (DNA): TGTGCCAGCAGTCCGGAGGTAGCGGGGGCTCAAGAGACCCAGTACTTC.

This clonotype was found a few times. The rearrangement links TRBV12-3 or TRBV12-4 to TRBJ1-5; tentatively, D is TRBD1 (6 bases). This CDR3 has 14 residues. V shed 3 bases and J shed 6 bases, with 12 bases lying between them. CDR3 in amino acids: CASSFGGLGQPQHF. CDR3 in DNA: TGTGCCAGCAGTTTTGGGGGCCTCGGTCAGCCCCAGCATTTT.

This sequence joins TRBV11-1 and TRBJ2-7, with a tentative D call TRBD1 (5 bases). CDR1 and CDR2 from the germline V gene are SGHAT and FQDESV (reference sequence). V was clipped by 6 bases and J by 2 bases, with 14 bases between them. The CDR3 is 14 residues long. The CDR3 loop is CASSPDSKTYEQYF. The CDR3 DNA sequence: TGTGCCAGCAGTCCTGACAGCAAAACCTACGAGCAGTACTTC. The full variable domain, completed using reference TRBV11-1 and TRBJ2-7, is EAEVAQSPRYKITEKSQAVAFWCDPISGHATLYWYRQILGQGPELLVQFQDESVVDDSQLPKDRFSAERLKGVDSTLKIQPAELGDSAMYLCASSPDSKTYEQYFGPGTRLTVT.

The V and J genes are TRBV12-3 or TRBV12-4 and TRBJ1-5; D might be TRBD1 (5 bases). With 7 bases removed from V and 11 bases from J, the gap between germline ends came to 9 bases. The CDR3 has 10 amino acids. The CDR3: CASKGRAQHF. The CDR3 region has the DNA TGTGCCAGCAAGGGACGGGCCCAGCATTTT.

This clonotype came up many times. The V and J genes are TRBV7-9 and TRBJ2-5, with D possibly TRBD2 on 5 matching bases. This CDR3 is built from 15 residues. CDR1 is SEHNR, CDR2 FQNEAQ, per germline (reference sequence). Between the trimmed V and J ends, which lost 0 bases and 4 bases, there was a span of 12 bases. In nucleotides, the CDR3 is TGTGCCAGCAGCTTAGCACGAAGAGGGCTAGAGACCCAGTACTTC. Translating it yields CASSLARRGLETQYF.

This clonotype was detected many times. This chain joins TRBV6-5 and TRBJ1-2, with D unresolved. V lost 6 bases and J lost 4, with 18 bases in between. The CDR3 sequence is 15 residues long. Per the germline V gene, CDR1 is MNHEY and CDR2 is SVGAGI. In DNA form, the CDR3 reads TGTGCCAGCAGCACAACGGGTATTTCCCTCTATGGCTACACCTTC. As protein: CASSTTGISLYGYTF.

This clonotype was picked up a small number of times. This sequence joins TRBV28 and TRBJ1-2, with D perhaps matching TRBD1 (5 bases). V was pared by 5 bases and J by 7 bases, with 17 bases between. The CDR3 is 14 amino acids. The germline V gene encodes CDR1 MDHEN and CDR2 SYDVKM. In DNA form, the CDR3 reads TGTGCCAGCAGTGACTTCAGGGAAGTGAGTGGCTACACCTTC. This sequence encodes CASSDFREVSGYTF.

The table lists this clonotype with many counts. This rearrangement joins TRBV6-6 to TRBJ2-5; D may be TRBD1 or TRBD2 (5 bases each). The germline V gene has CDR1 MNHNY and CDR2 SVGAGI (reference sequence). Trimming removed 7 bases at V and 5 bases at J, with 8 bases between. The CDR3 extends over 11 amino acids. The CDR3 region is CASTWGETQYF. Here the CDR3 DNA reads TGTGCCAGCACCTGGGGGGAGACCCAGTACTTC.

This clonotype was seen only a few times. The chain uses TRBV15 and TRBJ1-2, with a possible D match to TRBD1 (5 bases). Germline assignment: CDR1 LNHNV and CDR2 YYDKDF (reference sequence). Trimming left V 0 bases short and J 7 bases short, with 12 bases between. The CDR3 totals 14 residues. The CDR3 protein is CATSREGTHFGYTF. The CDR3 DNA sequence: TGTGCCACCAGCAGAGAGGGGACTCACTTTGGCTACACCTTC.

A word on this clonotype: The junction and the germline gene differ at one end; a read error may be behind it. The chain combines TRBV29-1 with TRBJ2-6, with TRBD1 matching 12 bases. The CDR3 length is 15 residues. The germline gives CDR1 SQVTM, CDR2 ANQGSEA. CDR3 sequence (DNA): TGCAGCACCTTACAACCGGGACAGGGGGCCTACGTCCTGACTTTC. Protein sequence: CSTLQPGQGAYVLTF.

The sample holds a few counts of this clonotype. The rearrangement joins TRBV6-1 to TRBJ2-5, with 9 bases identical to TRBD1. Germline lookup yields CDR1 MNHNS and CDR2 SASEGT. The trim removed 4 bases at V and 0 bases at J, leaving 3 bases unmatched. The length of the CDR3 is 15 residues. The CDR3 coding sequence is TGTGCCAGCAGTGCGGGACAGGGATACCAAGAGACCCAGTACTTC. This translates into CASSAGQGYQETQYF.

V and J are TRBV15 and TRBJ1-1; tentatively, D is TRBD1 (6 bases). Trimming removed 5 bases at V and 11 bases at J, with 27 bases between. Germline V gives CDR1 LNHNV, CDR2 YYDKDF (reference sequence). The CDR3 is 16 amino acids. The CDR3 DNA reads as TGTGCCACCAGCGGACCCGGGACACCCGAATCGAACCGGGCTTTCTTT. Protein: CATSGPGTPESNRAFF.

Details on this clonotype: This CDR3 fails to terminate in the conserved phenylalanine or tryptophan, so it likely reflects a read error. The DNA is omitted, as the CDR3 cannot be located on it reliably, and the CDR3 follows TCRdb's listing. The V gene is TRBV7-9, the J gene TRBJ2-3; the table names TRBD2, a call not compared with the DNA. Germline V gene sequence: CDR1 SEHNR, CDR2 FQNEAQ (reference sequence). The CDR3 length is 10 residues, termini included. CDR3 protein: CASSLDGGLG.

The chain has TRBV2 and TRBJ1-5, with D possibly TRBD1 on 6 matching bases. Trimming removed 5 bases from V and 8 bases from J, with 16 bases in between. CDR1 and CDR2 from the germline V gene are SNHLY and FYNNEI. This CDR3 has 14 residues. CDR3 loop: CASSQADRTEPQHF. In nucleotides, the CDR3 is TGTGCCAGCAGTCAGGCCGACAGGACGGAGCCCCAGCATTTT.

At least ten counts were recorded for this clonotype. The rearrangement joins TRBV4-2 to TRBJ1-5; D remains unclear. Trimming shortened V by 3 bases and J by 1 base, and 10 bases separated the two germline ends. This CDR3 is 15 amino acids long. In germline, CDR1 is LGHNA, CDR2 YNFKEQ. The CDR3: CASSHVYGSNQPQHF. CDR3 coding DNA: TGTGCCAGCAGCCATGTCTACGGCAGCAATCAGCCCCAGCATTTT.

The rearrangement uses TRBV20-1 and TRBJ1-2; 8 positions match TRBD1. The CDR3 consists of 12 residues. Germline V lookup: CDR1 DFQATT, CDR2 SNEGSKA (reference sequence). Losses at the gene ends were 3 bases for V and 8 bases for J; bases not matched to a gene: 5. In nucleotides, the CDR3 is TGCAGTGCTAGCGACCGGGACAGGGGCTACACCTTC. Encoded protein: CSASDRDRGYTF.

Notes on this clonotype: A read error is likely, as this CDR3 ends without the conserved phenylalanine or tryptophan. The limits of the CDR3 on the DNA are not certain, so only TCRdb's listed CDR3 is given. The chain employs TRBV7-9 and TRBJ2-2. CDR1 and CDR2 from the germline V gene are SEHNR and FQNEAQ (reference sequence). The CDR3 sequence runs 8 residues, both termini included. The CDR3 loop reads CASSSPNP.

This clonotype was seen ten or more times. The CDR3 DNA reads as TGCAGTGCGGTAGAGCGGGCGGCGGATGAAAAACTGTTTTTT. Translation gives CSAVERAADEKLFF. The J gene is TRBJ1-4, the V gene TRBV20-1; D call uncertain. The CDR3 runs 14 residues. Trimming took 6 bases from V and 6 from J, leaving 17 bases between them. CDR1 is DFQATT and CDR2 is SNEGSKA in the germline V gene (reference sequence).

The CDR3 region is CASSFREGNTEAFF. CDR3 nucleotide sequence: TGTGCCAGCAGTTTCCGGGAGGGAAACACTGAAGCTTTCTTT. The rearrangement links TRBV12-3 or TRBV12-4 to TRBJ1-1; D is uncertain. Deletions cut 3 bases from V and 2 bases from J, with 10 bases between. The CDR3 has 14 amino acids.

At least ten counts were recorded for this clonotype. The chain couples TRBV6-5 to TRBJ1-2, with 7 bases lining up with TRBD1. CDR1 is MNHEY and CDR2 is SVGAGI in the germline V gene. This CDR3 is built from 11 residues. Trimming took 9 bases from V and 6 from J; bases not matched to a gene: 4. CDR3 bases: TGTGCCAGTGGGAGGGGGCATGGCTACACCTTC. Amino acid sequence: CASGRGHGYTF.

The DNA for the CDR3 is TGCAGTGCTTTGACTAGCGGGAGTTCCGAGACCCAGCATTTT. Protein sequence: CSALTSGSSETQHF. The V gene is TRBV20-1, the J gene TRBJ1-5; no definite D call. The CDR3 consists of 14 residues. The germline V gene has CDR1 DFQATT and CDR2 SNEGSKA (reference sequence). V lost 5 bases, J lost 11 bases, and 22 bases lay in between.

About this clonotype: A much larger clone sits a single nucleotide away, making a read error possible. This CDR3 is CASTRDYLQETQFF. CDR3 nucleotides: TGCGCCAGCACCCGGGACTACCTCCAAGAGACCCAGTTCTTC. The gene calls are TRBV5-1 and TRBJ2-5; 7 bases match TRBD2. The closer fit of TRBJ2-1 to the DNA end suggests the J call may be wrong. The CDR3 has 14 amino acids. Germline values: CDR1 SGHRS, CDR2 YFSETQ.

The chain has TRBV19 and TRBJ1-2, with a possible D match to TRBD1 (6 bases). CDR1 and CDR2 (germline): LNHDA, SQIVND (reference sequence). The CDR3 is 14 amino acids. V gave up 7 bases and J gave up 3 bases, with 15 bases separating them. CDR3 sequence reads: CASTPRAGDYGYTF. In DNA form, the CDR3 reads TGTGCCAGTACCCCGAGGGCAGGGGACTATGGCTACACCTTC.

This sequence joins TRBV20-1 and TRBJ1-2, with D tentatively TRBD1 (5 bases). There are 16 residues in the CDR3. The V end was cut by 3 bases, the J end by 7 bases, with 24 bases between. Germline V gene sequence: CDR1 DFQATT, CDR2 SNEGSKA (reference sequence). The chain's CDR3 is CSARPPGGGSGSGYTF. CDR3 DNA sequence: TGCAGTGCTAGGCCTCCCGGGGGAGGGTCAGGGTCTGGCTACACCTTC.

This clonotype was picked up many times. V gene TRBV7-8 combines with J gene TRBJ1-5; D gene uncertain. The CDR3 runs to 16 residues. The V gene lost 1 base and the J gene lost 1 base, with 11 bases spanning the gap. CDR1 SGHVS and CDR2 FQNEAQ come from the germline V gene. CDR3: CASSLGWSGSNQPQHF. The CDR3 DNA reads as TGTGCCAGCAGCTTAGGATGGTCGGGAAGCAATCAGCCCCAGCATTTT.

In its sample, this clonotype was seen a few times. This rearrangement joins TRBV20-1 to TRBJ2-2; D is perhaps TRBD1 (5 bases). V was trimmed by 0 bases and J by 5 bases, leaving 10 bases between them. This CDR3 is 14 amino acids long. Germline V CDR1 and CDR2: DFQATT, SNEGSKA (reference sequence). The CDR3 here is CSARDPPGTGELFF. CDR3 bases: TGCAGTGCTAGAGACCCTCCAGGGACCGGGGAGCTGTTTTTT.

This clonotype has ten or more counts. The chain carries TRBV7-9 and TRBJ2-7; unclear D gene. Germline V gives CDR1 SEHNR, CDR2 FQNEAQ (reference sequence). The CDR3 has 12 amino acids. V was clipped by 1 base and J by 5 bases, with 6 bases between them. CDR3 protein: CASSLDPNEQYF. The CDR3 DNA reads as TGTGCCAGCAGCTTAGACCCGAACGAGCAGTACTTC.